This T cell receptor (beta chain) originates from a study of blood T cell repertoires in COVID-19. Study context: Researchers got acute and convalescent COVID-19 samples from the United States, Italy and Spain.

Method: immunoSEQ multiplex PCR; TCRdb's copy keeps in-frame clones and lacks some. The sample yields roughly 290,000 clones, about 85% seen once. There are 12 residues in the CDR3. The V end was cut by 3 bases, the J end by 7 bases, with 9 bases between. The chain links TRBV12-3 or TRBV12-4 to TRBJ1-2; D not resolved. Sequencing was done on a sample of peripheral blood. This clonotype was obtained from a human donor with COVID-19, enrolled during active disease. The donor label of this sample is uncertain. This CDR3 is CASSFTDSGYTF. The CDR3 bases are TGTGCCAGCAGTTTTACAGATTCTGGCTACACCTTC.